These T cell receptor beta chains were read from a single sample in a study of CD8+ T cells in alopecia areata. Produced via immunoSEQ multiplex PCR; TCRdb's table is partial and in-frame only. The sample has about 160,000 clones, about 71% seen once. The starting material was CD4+ T cells sorted from blood, obtained at week 4, from a patient treated with tofacitinib. Receptors were obtained from a human donor with alopecia areata. CDR3s include the opening cysteine and the closing phenylalanine or tryptophan. The D gene is left open where the match is weak. Expanded clones get a size class; other rows say once, few or many, or leave the size out.

>.|TRBV7-8|.|TRBJ1-2
TGTGCCAGCAGCGAAGAGGAGGCCTATGGCTACACCTTC
CASSEEEAYGYTF
>.|TRBV30|.|TRBJ1-2
TGTGCCTGGAGTCCTCTTGGGGGTAACTATGGCTACACCTTC
CAWSPLGGNYGYTF
>.|TRBV30|.|TRBJ2-5
TGTGCCTGGAGCGGTCCGACAATTACGCGTTCAGAGACCCAGTACTTC
CAWSGPTITRSETQYF
>few|TRBV9|TRBD1|TRBJ1-6
TGTGCCAGCAGCGTCAGACAGGGCTTGGATTCACCCCTCCACTTT
CASSVRQGLDSPLHF
>.|TRBV29-1|TRBD1|TRBJ1-2
TGCAGCGTTGTGGACAGGGGGAACTATGGCTACACCTTC
CSVVDRGNYGYTF
>.|TRBV29-1|.|TRBJ1-1
TGCAGCGGGGGGACGACAGCCATGAACACTGAAGCTTTCTTT
CSGGTTAMNTEAFF
>few|TRBV19|.|TRBJ1-5
TGTGCCAGCAGGGGCAAAGGGAGCAATCAGCCCCAGCATTTT
CASRGKGSNQPQHF
>.|TRBV30|.|TRBJ1-1
TGTGCCTGGAGTGTACGGGTCTACAACACTGAAGCTTTCTTT
CAWSVRVYNTEAFF
>.|TRBV27|TRBD1|TRBJ2-7
TGTGCCAGCTCACAGGGGGGATACTACTACGAGCAGTACTTC
CASSQGGYYYEQYF
>.|TRBV4-2|.|TRBJ1-6
TGTGCCAGCAGCCAAGACCCATGGAGGAGCTCCTATAATTCACCCCTCCACTTT
CASSQDPWRSSYNSPLHF
>.|TRBV7-8|.|TRBJ1-2
TGTGCCAGCAGCACCGGACTGAACTATGGCTACACCTTC
CASSTGLNYGYTF
>few|TRBV29-1|.|TRBJ2-5
TGCAGCGTTCCCCGGGACACCCAAGAGACCCAGTACTTC
CSVPRDTQETQYF
>.|TRBV29-1|.|TRBJ2-3
TGCAGCGTTGCCCCTAGCACAGATACGCAGTATTTT
CSVAPSTDTQYF
>few|TRBV29-1|.|TRBJ2-3
TGCAGCGTTGGATCCCTAGGAAATACGCAGTATTTT
CSVGSLGNTQYF
>few|TRBV5-6|.|TRBJ2-3
TGTGCCAGCAGCTCGTCGTCCCCCACACAGAAAAACACAGATACGCAGTATTTT
CASSSSSPTQKNTDTQYF
>.|TRBV6-6|.|TRBJ2-3
TGTGCCAGCAGTTACGGCGCGGCGGCTAGCACAGATACGCAGTATTTT
CASSYGAAASTDTQYF
>.|TRBV29-1|.|TRBJ1-2
TGCAGCGTTGGACGGTCTGTGGGGGTTAACTATGGCTACACCTTC
CSVGRSVGVNYGYTF
>few|TRBV15|.|TRBJ2-7
TGTGCCACCAGCAGAGGTGGGGGCCTCACCTACGAGCAGTACTTC
CATSRGGGLTYEQYF
>few|TRBV29-1|.|TRBJ2-5
TGCAGCGTTGAAGATCCTCTCCCCCGGGGACAGTACTTC
CSVEDPLPRGQYF
>.|TRBV7-8|.|TRBJ1-6
TGTGCCAGCAGCCTTAGCCGGGTCAGGGGCCTTTCACCCCTCCACTTT
CASSLSRVRGLSPLHF
>.|TRBV7-2|.|TRBJ2-5
TGTGCCAGCAGCCGACGGGGGGGACAGGGTGTTCAGACCCAGTACTTC
CASSRRGGQGVQTQYF
>.|TRBV28|.|TRBJ1-5
TGTGCCAGCAGTTTGGGGGCAGCCGATCAGCCCCAGCATTTT
CASSLGAADQPQHF